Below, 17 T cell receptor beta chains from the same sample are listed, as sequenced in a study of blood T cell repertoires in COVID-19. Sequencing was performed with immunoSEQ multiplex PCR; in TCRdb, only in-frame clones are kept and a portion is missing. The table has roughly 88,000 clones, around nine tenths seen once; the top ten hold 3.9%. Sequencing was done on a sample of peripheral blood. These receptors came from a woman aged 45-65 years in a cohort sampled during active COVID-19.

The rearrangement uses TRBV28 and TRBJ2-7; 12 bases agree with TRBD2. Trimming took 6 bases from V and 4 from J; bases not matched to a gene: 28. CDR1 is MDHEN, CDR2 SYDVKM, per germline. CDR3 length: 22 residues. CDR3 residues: CASRAGLRSATSGSKGSYEQYF. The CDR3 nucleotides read TGTGCCAGCAGGGCGGGACTGCGCAGCGCGACTAGCGGGAGTAAGGGGTCATACGAGCAGTACTTC.

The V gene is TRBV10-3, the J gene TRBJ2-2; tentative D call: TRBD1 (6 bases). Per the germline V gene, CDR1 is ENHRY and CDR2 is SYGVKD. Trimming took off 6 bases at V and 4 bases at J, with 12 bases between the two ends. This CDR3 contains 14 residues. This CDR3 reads CAISPRGGTGELFF. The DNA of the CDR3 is TGTGCCATCAGCCCTCGAGGGGGCACCGGGGAGCTGTTTTTT.

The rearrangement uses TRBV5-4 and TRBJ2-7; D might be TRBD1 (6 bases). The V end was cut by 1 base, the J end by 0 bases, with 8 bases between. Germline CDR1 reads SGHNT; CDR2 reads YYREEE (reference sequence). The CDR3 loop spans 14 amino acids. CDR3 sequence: CASSLQGTSYEQYF. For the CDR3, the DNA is TGTGCCAGCAGCTTGCAGGGGACCTCCTACGAGCAGTACTTC.

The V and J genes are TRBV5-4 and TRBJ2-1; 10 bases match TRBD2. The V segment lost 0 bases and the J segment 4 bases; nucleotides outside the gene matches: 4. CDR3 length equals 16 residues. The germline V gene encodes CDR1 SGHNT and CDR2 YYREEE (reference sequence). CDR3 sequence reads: CASSLAASGGYNEQFF. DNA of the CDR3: TGTGCCAGCAGCTTGGCTGCTAGCGGGGGATACAATGAGCAGTTCTTC.

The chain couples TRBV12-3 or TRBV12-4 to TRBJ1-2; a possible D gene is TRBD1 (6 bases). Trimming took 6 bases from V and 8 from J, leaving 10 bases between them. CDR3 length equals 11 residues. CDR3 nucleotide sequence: TGTGCCAGCAGCCACAGGGTCGGCTACACCTTC. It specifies CASSHRVGYTF.

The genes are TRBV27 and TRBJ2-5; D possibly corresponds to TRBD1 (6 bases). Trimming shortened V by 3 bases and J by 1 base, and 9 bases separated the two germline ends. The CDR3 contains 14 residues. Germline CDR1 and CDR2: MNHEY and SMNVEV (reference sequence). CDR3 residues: CASSFGDTQETQYF. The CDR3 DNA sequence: TGTGCCAGCAGTTTCGGGGACACCCAAGAGACCCAGTACTTC.

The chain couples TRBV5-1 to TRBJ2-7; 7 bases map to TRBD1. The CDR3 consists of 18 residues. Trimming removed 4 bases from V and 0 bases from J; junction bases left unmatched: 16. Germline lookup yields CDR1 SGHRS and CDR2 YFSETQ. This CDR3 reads CASSPRNYRGLSSYEQYF. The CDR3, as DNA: TGCGCCAGCAGCCCAAGAAATTACAGGGGTCTCAGCTCCTACGAGCAGTACTTC.

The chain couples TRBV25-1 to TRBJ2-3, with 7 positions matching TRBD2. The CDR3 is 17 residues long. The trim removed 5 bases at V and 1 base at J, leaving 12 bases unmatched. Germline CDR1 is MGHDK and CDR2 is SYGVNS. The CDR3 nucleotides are TGTGCCAGCAGTCCCCCTAAGGGGAGGGCCGGCACAGATACGCAGTATTTT. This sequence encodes CASSPPKGRAGTDTQYF.

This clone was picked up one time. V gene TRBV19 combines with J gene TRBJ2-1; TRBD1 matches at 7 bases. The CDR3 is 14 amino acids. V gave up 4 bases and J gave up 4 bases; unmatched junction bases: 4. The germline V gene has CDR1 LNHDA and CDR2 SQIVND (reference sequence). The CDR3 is CASSTRGSYNEQFF. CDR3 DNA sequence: TGTGCCAGTAGTACCAGGGGGTCGTACAATGAGCAGTTCTTC.

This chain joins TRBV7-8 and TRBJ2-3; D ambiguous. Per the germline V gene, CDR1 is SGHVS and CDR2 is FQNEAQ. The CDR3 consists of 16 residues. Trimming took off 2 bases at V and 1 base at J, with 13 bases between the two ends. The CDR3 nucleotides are TGTGCCAGCAGCTTACGGGTACCCCTGGGCACAGATACGCAGTATTTT. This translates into CASSLRVPLGTDTQYF.

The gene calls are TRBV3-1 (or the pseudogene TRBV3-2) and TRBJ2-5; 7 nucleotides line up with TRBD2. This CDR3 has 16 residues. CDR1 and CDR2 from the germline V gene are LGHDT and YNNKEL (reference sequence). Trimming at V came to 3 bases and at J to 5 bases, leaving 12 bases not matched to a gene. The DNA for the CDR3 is TGTGCCAGCAGCCAGAGAAGGCAGGCCGGGGGGGAGACCCAGTACTTC. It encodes CASSQRRQAGGETQYF.

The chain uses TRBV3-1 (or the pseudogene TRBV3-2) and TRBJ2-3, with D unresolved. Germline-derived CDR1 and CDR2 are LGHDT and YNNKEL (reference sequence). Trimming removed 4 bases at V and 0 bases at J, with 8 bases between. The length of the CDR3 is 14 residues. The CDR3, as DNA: TGTGCCAGCAGCCCTCGCCGGAGCACAGATACGCAGTATTTT. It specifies CASSPRRSTDTQYF.

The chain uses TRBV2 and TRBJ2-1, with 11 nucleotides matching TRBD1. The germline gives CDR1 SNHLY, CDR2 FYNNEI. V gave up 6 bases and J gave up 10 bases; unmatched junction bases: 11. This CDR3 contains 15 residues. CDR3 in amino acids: CASRARTGGRGEQFF. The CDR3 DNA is TGTGCCAGCAGAGCTCGGACAGGGGGCAGGGGGGAGCAGTTCTTC.

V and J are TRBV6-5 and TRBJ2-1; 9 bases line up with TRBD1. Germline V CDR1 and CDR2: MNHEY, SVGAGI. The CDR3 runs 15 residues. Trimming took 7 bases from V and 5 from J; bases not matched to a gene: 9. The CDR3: CASILRTGVNNEQFF. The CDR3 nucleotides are TGTGCCAGCATCCTCCGGACAGGGGTCAACAATGAGCAGTTCTTC.

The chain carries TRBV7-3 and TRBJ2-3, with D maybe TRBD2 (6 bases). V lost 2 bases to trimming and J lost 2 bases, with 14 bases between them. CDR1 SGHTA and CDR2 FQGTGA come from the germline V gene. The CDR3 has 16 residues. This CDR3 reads CASSLEPAGNTDTQYF. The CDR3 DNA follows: TGTGCCAGCAGCTTAGAACCCGCGGGGAACACAGATACGCAGTATTTT.

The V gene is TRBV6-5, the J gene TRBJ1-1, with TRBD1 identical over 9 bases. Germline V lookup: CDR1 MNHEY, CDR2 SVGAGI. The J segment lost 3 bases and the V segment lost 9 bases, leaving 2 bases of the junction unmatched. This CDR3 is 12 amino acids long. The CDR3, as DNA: TGTGCCAGTACAGGGGGCTACACTGAAGCTTTCTTT. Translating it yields CASTGGYTEAFF.

The CDR3 nucleotides read TGTGCCAGCAGTAGCCGGGACAGGAAAAAAAATGAAAAACTGTTTTTT. As protein: CASSSRDRKKNEKLFF. The gene calls are TRBV2 and TRBJ1-4; 8 nucleotides agree with TRBD1. The CDR3 covers 16 residues. Trimming cost V 5 bases and J 5 bases; bases outside gene matches: 10. Per the germline V gene, CDR1 is SNHLY and CDR2 is FYNNEI.